This is a list of T cell receptor beta chains from one sample in a study of graft-versus-host responses after intestinal transplantation. The protocol was immunoSEQ multiplex PCR, while the TCRdb copy is restricted to in-frame clones and leaves out a portion. Here the sample spans tens of thousands of clones, roughly two fifths being singletons. The sequencing here drew on alloreactive CD8+ T cells from a mixed lymphocyte reaction culture, taken before transplantation. The receptors originated from a human patient who was an organ donor for intestinal transplantation. CDR3s include the opening cysteine and the closing phenylalanine or tryptophan.

j_call v_call cdr3_aa
TRBJ2-1 TRBV7-9 CASSLAFGAGPYNEQFF
TRBJ2-7 TRBV4-2 CASSQLPGLAGVYEQYF
TRBJ2-3 TRBV6-6 CASSYSGSTDTQYF
TRBJ1-5 TRBV12-5 CASGPPGHGPDQPQHF
TRBJ2-5 TRBV2 CASSVAIEETQYF
TRBJ2-7 TRBV9 CASSVGDSDYEQYF
TRBJ2-7 TRBV5-4 CASSAAGTGDYEQYF
TRBJ2-7 TRBV7-2 CASSFGGASYEQYF
TRBJ2-6 TRBV6-1 CASSVYGAGGANVLTF
TRBJ2-5 TRBV20-1 CSAILRTQYF
TRBJ1-2 TRBV27 CASSLSWRQLDGGYTF
TRBJ1-1 TRBV15 CATSRDSEFTKNTEAFF
TRBJ1-2 TRBV15 CATSRLNFGAYTF
TRBJ2-7 TRBV10-1 CASSDSSYEQYF
TRBJ2-3 TRBV7-4 CASRRRVRPDTQYF
TRBJ2-1 TRBV28 CASTTGAGEWNEQFF
TRBJ2-3 TRBV2 CASRGFRRPSTDTQYF
TRBJ1-5 TRBV19 CASSPILTNVQPQHF
TRBJ2-1 TRBV5-1 CASKAQFF
TRBJ2-5 TRBV5-4 CASSLAPEETQYF
TRBJ1-2 TRBV9 CASSVVGTGAYGYTF
TRBJ1-1 TRBV28 CASSGGRDMNTEAFF
TRBJ1-1 TRBV6-6 CASGSMNTEAFF
TRBJ1-1 TRBV7-2 CASSYFVGGNTEAFF
TRBJ2-3 TRBV5-5 CASSLFRGRTDTQYF
TRBJ2-7 TRBV19 CASSFGLLVSEQYF
TRBJ2-2 TRBV7-3 CASSMPQGAIDTGELFF
TRBJ2-1 TRBV21-1 CASSAEGRAQNSYNEQFF
TRBJ2-5 TRBV21-1 CASSNCSGRCGETQYF
TRBJ2-1 TRBV11-1 CASSLGSGIREQFF
TRBJ1-5 TRBV5-5 CASSRNGLLINQPQHF
TRBJ2-7 TRBV5-1 CASSPFRGSYEQYF
TRBJ1-1 TRBV7-8 CASSSQNRGWAEAFF
TRBJ2-2 TRBV5-1 CASRQGTAANTGELFF
TRBJ2-7 TRBV13 CASSLGLGYEQYF
TRBJ2-1 TRBV10-2 CASSWSLVIPNEQFF
TRBJ1-2 TRBV7-2 CASSLDVTANNYGYTF
TRBJ2-1 TRBV4-2 CASSQAGTSGSYNEQFF
TRBJ2-3 TRBV27 CASSLLAGGTDTQYF
TRBJ2-7 TRBV11-3 CASSSDTGPTYEQYF
TRBJ1-1 TRBV5-1 CASREFRGGPPEDTEAFF